This TCR beta chain is from a study of Graves' ophthalmopathy and Graves' hyperthyroidism. Notes on the study in general: Sensitivity of roughly 64% and specificity of about 72% were achieved by the model that predicted ophthalmopathy progression.

This clonotype was observed many times. The target antigen is unknown. Amplifying from RNA transcripts, the study obtained TCR beta CDR3 regions. First-round RT-PCR relied on HTBI primers, and a second-round multiplex PCR came next. TCRdb analysed the multiplex PCR reads with MiXCR anew, one entry per CDR3 protein. Among more than 1,000,000 distinct CDR3 sequences listed, 35% to 45% were seen once. This CDR3 region has 14 residues. Germline CDR1 reads DFQATT; CDR2 reads SNEGSKA (reference sequence). Deletions cut 3 bases from V and 5 bases from J, with 14 bases between. The V call is TRBV20-1, the J call TRBJ1-5; the D gene is possibly TRBD1 (5 bases). This clonotype originated in an adult man with Graves' hyperthyroidism. What was sequenced was peripheral blood or thyroid tissue (not recorded which). CDR3 region: CSASIGTGHQPQHF. The CDR3 nucleotides read TGCAGTGCTAGTATCGGGACGGGACATCAGCCCCAGCATTTT.